The 30 T cell receptor beta chains below come from one sample, sequenced in a study of OX40 agonist ivuxolimab in advanced cancers. Generated by immunoSEQ multiplex PCR, the TCRdb table keeps only in-frame clones and is missing some. The sample lists more than 45,000 clones, about 80% occurring once. The material sequenced was CD4+ or CD8+ T cells sorted from blood, taken in a trial of the OX40 agonist ivuxolimab. These receptor sequences come from an adult with an advanced solid tumor such as melanoma, head and neck, liver or kidney cancer.

The chain joins TRBV9 to TRBJ1-1, with 7 bases that match TRBD1. CDR3 length equals 13 residues. Germline lookup yields CDR1 SGDLS and CDR2 YYNGEE. The V and J ends lost 5 bases and 5 bases, in that order; junction bases with no gene match: 6. CDR3 amino acids: CASSLQGDTEAFF. The CDR3 DNA reads TGTGCCAGCAGTCTTCAGGGGGATACTGAAGCTTTCTTT.

V gene TRBV18 combines with J gene TRBJ1-6, with D perhaps matching TRBD1 (5 bases). V lost 2 bases and J 0 bases, leaving 11 bases between the germline ends. CDR1 is KGHSH, CDR2 LQKENI, per germline. The CDR3 runs to 17 residues. CDR3 residues: CASSPLEGSSYNSPLHF. CDR3 bases: TGTGCCAGCTCACCATTGGAGGGGAGCTCCTATAATTCACCCCTCCACTTT.

V is TRBV2 and J is TRBJ2-5, with 8 positions matching TRBD2. This CDR3 is 15 amino acids long. Looked up from germline, CDR1 is SNHLY and CDR2 is FYNNEI. The trim removed 4 bases at V and 7 bases at J, leaving 11 bases unmatched. In nucleotides, the CDR3 is TGTGCCAGCAGTGTTGAACGGGAGGGCTTCGGGACCCAGTACTTC. This translates into CASSVEREGFGTQYF.

About this clone: Distinct nucleotide sequences in the sample also encode this CDR3. This chain uses TRBV9 with TRBJ1-1; TRBD1 aligns across 8 bases. The CDR3 contains 15 residues. CDR1 is SGDLS and CDR2 is YYNGEE in the germline V gene. With V trimmed by 0 bases and J by 4 bases, 5 bases remained unmatched. In nucleotides, the CDR3 is TGTGCCAGCAGCGTAGGGCAGGGGGCAAGCACTGAAGCTTTCTTT. This translates into CASSVGQGASTEAFF.

The chain joins TRBV5-4 to TRBJ2-1, with D possibly TRBD1 on 8 matching bases. This CDR3 spans 13 amino acids. Germline V gives CDR1 SGHNT, CDR2 YYREEE (reference sequence). Deletions cut 4 bases from V and 8 bases from J, with 13 bases between. The CDR3 DNA sequence: TGTGCCAGCAGCAGACAGGGGAGGGATGAGCAGTTCTTC. It translates to CASSRQGRDEQFF. The variable domain in full, with the rest retrieved from reference TRBV5-4 and TRBJ2-1, is ETGVTQSPTHLIKTRGQQVTLRCSSQSGHNTVSWYQQALGQGPQFIFQYYREEENGRGNFPPRFSGLQFPNYSSELNVNALELDDSALYLCASSRQGRDEQFFGPGTRLTVL.

The chain links TRBV5-1 to TRBJ2-1; TRBD2 aligns across 11 bases. Germline values: CDR1 SGHRS, CDR2 YFSETQ. Germline trimming cut 1 base from V and 8 bases from J; bases unmatched to any gene: 8. This CDR3 spans 16 amino acids. The CDR3 bases are TGCGCCAGCAGCTTGTCAACTAGCGGGAGTTTGGATGAGCAGTTCTTC. It yields the protein CASSLSTSGSLDEQFF.

The chain employs TRBV13 and TRBJ2-7, with a tentative D call TRBD1 (6 bases). The CDR3 length is 14 residues. V was trimmed by 5 bases and J by 3 bases, leaving 14 bases between them. From germline, CDR1 is PRHDT and CDR2 FYEKMQ (reference sequence). The CDR3 loop is CASSPDRSFYEQYF. The CDR3 DNA reads TGTGCCAGCAGCCCCGACAGGAGTTTCTACGAGCAGTACTTC.

The chain is built from TRBV2 and TRBJ2-7, with D possibly TRBD2 on 5 matching bases. Germline V gene lookup returns CDR1 SNHLY and CDR2 FYNNEI. Trimming took off 6 bases at V and 5 bases at J, with 8 bases between the two ends. The CDR3 consists of 11 residues. Here the CDR3 DNA reads TGTGCCAGCAGGAGGGCCGACGAGCAGTACTTC. As protein: CASRRADEQYF.

The gene calls are TRBV25-1 and TRBJ2-5, with 12 bases that match TRBD2. CDR1 and CDR2 from the germline V gene are MGHDK and SYGVNS. The CDR3 extends over 16 amino acids. V shed 4 bases, J shed 2 bases, and the junction held 5 bases outside the gene matches. CDR3 coding DNA: TGTGCCAGCAGTGCAAGGACTAGCGGGAAGCAAGAGACCCAGTACTTC. It codes for CASSARTSGKQETQYF.

In its sample, this clone was seen a few times. The gene calls are TRBV4-2 and TRBJ2-3; 7 bases are a match to TRBD2. Trimming at V came to 3 bases and at J to 4 bases, leaving 10 bases not matched to a gene. The CDR3 has 16 amino acids. Germline V gene sequence: CDR1 LGHNA, CDR2 YNFKEQ. In nucleotides, the CDR3 is TGTGCCAGCAGCCATTCCGGTTCCGGGAGGTCAGATACGCAGTATTTT. Encoded protein: CASSHSGSGRSDTQYF.

This chain uses TRBV6-5 with TRBJ2-2; 8 bases match TRBD1. Germline trimming cut 7 bases from V and 3 bases from J; bases unmatched to any gene: 4. The CDR3 covers 14 residues. Germline lookup yields CDR1 MNHEY and CDR2 SVGAGI. In DNA, the CDR3 is TGTGCCAGCACAGGGGGCCTGGACACCGGGGAGCTGTTTTTT. It is translated as CASTGGLDTGELFF.

This clone was detected only a few times. The J gene is TRBJ2-7, the V gene TRBV6-1; TRBD2 matches at 12 bases. CDR1 is MNHNS, CDR2 SASEGT, per germline. The CDR3 spans 14 residues. The V and J ends lost 10 bases and 1 base, in that order; junction bases with no gene match: 5. Here the CDR3 DNA reads TGTGCCACCGTACTAGCGGGAGGTTCCTACGAGCAGTACTTC. Translation: CATVLAGGSYEQYF.

The J gene is TRBJ2-3, the V gene TRBV28, with 11 bases that match TRBD1. The V segment lost 6 bases and the J segment 5 bases; nucleotides outside the gene matches: 7. Germline lookup yields CDR1 MDHEN and CDR2 SYDVKM. This CDR3 has 15 residues. The CDR3 coding sequence is TGTGCCAGCAGAGGAAGGACAGGGGGCTTAGATACGCAGTATTTT. Translating gives CASRGRTGGLDTQYF. Complete variable domain (other parts from reference TRBV28 and TRBJ2-3): DVKVTQSSRYLVKRTGEKVFLECVQDMDHENMFWYRQDPGLGLRLIYFSYDVKMKEKGDIPEGYSVSREKKERFSLILESASTNQTSMYLCASRGRTGGLDTQYFGPGTRLTVL.

This chain links TRBV5-1 with TRBJ1-4; D not resolved. Germline V gives CDR1 SGHRS, CDR2 YFSETQ. Trimming cost V 4 bases and J 8 bases, with 21 bases left between them. This CDR3 comprises 16 residues. CDR3 nucleotides: TGCGCCAGCAGCCGGAGATGGGAGGGCGCATCCGAAAAACTGTTTTTT. The encoded protein is CASSRRWEGASEKLFF. Together with reference TRBV5-1 and TRBJ1-4, the CDR3 gives the full variable domain: KAGVTQTPRYLIKTRGQQVTLSCSPISGHRSVSWYQQTPGQGLQFLFEYFSETQRNKGNFPGRFSGRQFSNSRSEMNVSTLELGDSALYLCASSRRWEGASEKLFFGSGTQLSVL.

The V call is TRBV15, the J call TRBJ2-7, with D perhaps matching TRBD1 or TRBD2 (5 bases each). This CDR3 has 16 amino acids. V lost 0 bases, J lost 3 bases, and 15 bases lay in between. CDR1 is LNHNV and CDR2 is YYDKDF in the germline V gene (reference sequence). The CDR3 sequence is CATSRDLRGGYYEQYF. The CDR3 bases are TGTGCCACCAGCAGAGATCTACGTGGGGGATACTACGAGCAGTACTTC.

The chain couples TRBV30 to TRBJ2-2; possible D gene TRBD1, 5 bases. The V and J ends lost 0 bases and 2 bases respectively, with 16 bases between them. The CDR3 loop spans 17 amino acids. Looked up from germline, CDR1 is GTSNPN and CDR2 is SVGIG (reference sequence). Here the CDR3 DNA reads TGTGCCTGGAGTGTAGTTCTAAGGACACCCAACACCGGGGAGCTGTTTTTT. This encodes CAWSVVLRTPNTGELFF.

V and J are TRBV30 and TRBJ2-7, with 8 bases that match TRBD2. The CDR3 is made up of 12 amino acids. Trimming took 7 bases from V and 4 from J; bases not matched to a gene: 6. CDR1 is GTSNPN, CDR2 SVGIG, per germline (reference sequence). The CDR3 sequence: CASTGGGYEQYF. CDR3 in DNA: TGTGCCTCCACGGGGGGGGGATACGAGCAGTACTTC.

This CDR3 reads CAIGQKTYEQYF. CDR3 sequence (DNA): TGTGCCATCGGACAGAAAACCTACGAGCAGTACTTC. The chain links TRBV10-3 to TRBJ2-7; TRBD1 is a possible D gene (6 bases). This CDR3 spans 12 amino acids. V lost 8 bases and J lost 2, with 10 bases in between. Germline CDR1 and CDR2: ENHRY and SYGVKD.

This chain links TRBV28 with TRBJ2-1, with D perhaps TRBD2 (5 bases). The V and J ends lost 2 bases and 5 bases respectively, with 10 bases between them. CDR1 and CDR2 from the germline V gene are MDHEN and SYDVKM. This CDR3 spans 14 amino acids. CDR3 DNA: TGTGCCAGCAGTTTAGTCGGGGAACACAATGAGCAGTTCTTC. Translated: CASSLVGEHNEQFF.

This rearrangement joins TRBV18 to TRBJ1-6; D may be TRBD1 (6 bases). Looked up from germline, CDR1 is KGHSH and CDR2 is LQKENI. V was clipped by 3 bases and J by 6 bases, with 21 bases between them. The CDR3 covers 18 residues. This CDR3 is CASSPKTLGTNLNSPLHF. Here the CDR3 DNA reads TGTGCCAGCTCACCGAAGACTCTCGGGACAAACCTTAATTCACCCCTCCACTTT.

The chain carries TRBV5-1 and TRBJ1-1; TRBD1 matches at 10 bases. This CDR3 is built from 13 residues. V was pared by 0 bases and J by 12 bases, with 5 bases of the junction left unmatched. Per germline, CDR1 SGHRS and CDR2 YFSETQ. The CDR3: CASSLGTGGKSFF. The CDR3 DNA reads as TGCGCCAGCAGCTTGGGGACAGGGGGTAAATCTTTCTTT.

The V gene is TRBV7-9, the J gene TRBJ2-1; no clear D. The V end was cut by 1 base, the J end by 10 bases, with 8 bases between. Germline CDR1 reads SEHNR; CDR2 reads FQNEAQ (reference sequence). This CDR3 has 12 residues. DNA of the CDR3: TGTGCCAGCAGCTTAGAGTGGGCGGAGCAGTTCTTC. This sequence encodes CASSLEWAEQFF.

V gene TRBV4-1 combines with J gene TRBJ1-6; a weak D match, TRBD1 (5 bases). With 0 bases removed from V and 7 bases from J, the gap between germline ends came to 13 bases. Germline loops: CDR1 MGHRA, CDR2 YSYEKL. The CDR3 runs to 16 residues. CDR3 nucleotide sequence: TGCGCCAGCAGCCAAGACGGGGGACGGAGCAATTCACCCCTCCACTTT. It codes for CASSQDGGRSNSPLHF.

The V and J genes are TRBV6-6 and TRBJ2-1; D possibly matches TRBD1 or TRBD2 (6 bases each). The CDR3 totals 16 residues. The germline V and J ends were trimmed by 2 bases and 1 base, with 12 bases remaining between them. Germline-derived CDR1 and CDR2 are MNHNY and SVGAGI (reference sequence). The CDR3 coding sequence is TGTGCCAGCAGTTACGGTCAGGGGAGGTCCTACAATGAGCAGTTCTTC. Translated: CASSYGQGRSYNEQFF.

V and J are TRBV29-1 and TRBJ1-3; D not resolved. Germline loops: CDR1 SQVTM, CDR2 ANQGSEA. Trimming left V 7 bases short and J 0 bases short, with 4 bases between. The CDR3 extends over 11 amino acids. The CDR3 reads CSASSGNTIYF. The CDR3 nucleotides read TGCAGCGCGAGCTCTGGAAACACCATATATTTT.

The chain joins TRBV6-1 to TRBJ2-1, with unresolved D. The CDR3 is made up of 14 amino acids. Germline V gene sequence: CDR1 MNHNS, CDR2 SASEGT. The V gene lost 10 bases and the J gene lost 0 bases, with 13 bases spanning the gap. The CDR3 sequence: CATIRRTSYNEQFF. CDR3 in DNA: TGTGCCACGATAAGACGGACCTCCTACAATGAGCAGTTCTTC.

This clone was counted only a few times. The genes are TRBV5-4 and TRBJ2-5, with no clear D. Per germline, CDR1 SGHNT and CDR2 YYREEE (reference sequence). Trimming left V 4 bases short and J 1 base short, with 2 bases between. CDR3 length equals 11 residues. As DNA, the CDR3 is TGTGCCAGCAGCACCCAAGAGACCCAGTACTTC. Its protein is CASSTQETQYF.

The chain employs TRBV28 and TRBJ1-5; maybe TRBD1 (5 bases). CDR1 is MDHEN, CDR2 SYDVKM, per germline. The germline V and J ends were trimmed by 7 bases and 4 bases, with 14 bases remaining between them. The CDR3 has 14 residues. DNA for the CDR3: TGTGCCAGCAAAGGGCAGGGAGAAAATCAGCCCCAGCATTTT. Translated, it gives CASKGQGENQPQHF.

CDR3 residues: CASSFIAGTANTEAFF. CDR3 in DNA: TGTGCCAGCAGCTTTATTGCCGGGACCGCGAACACTGAAGCTTTCTTT. J is TRBJ1-1 and V is TRBV7-8; D is perhaps TRBD1 (5 bases). The CDR3 runs to 16 residues. Germline lookup yields CDR1 SGHVS and CDR2 FQNEAQ. The ends were cut back, 3 bases at V and 1 base at J, with 15 bases in the middle. The full variable domain, its missing parts supplied by reference TRBV7-8 and TRBJ1-1, is GAGVSQSPRYKVAKRGQDVALRCDPISGHVSLFWYQQALGQGPEFLTYFQNEAQLDKSGLPSDRFFAERPEGSVSTLKIQRTQQEDSAVYLCASSFIAGTANTEAFFGQGTRLTVV.

This sequence joins TRBV28 and TRBJ2-3; a weak D match, TRBD1 (6 bases). The CDR3 has 14 residues. Germline values: CDR1 MDHEN, CDR2 SYDVKM. V lost 5 bases and J 10 bases, leaving 19 bases between the germline ends. The CDR3 DNA reads TGTGCCAGCAGTCTTGGACAGTTCAGGCGTTCGCAGTATTTT. Protein: CASSLGQFRRSQYF.